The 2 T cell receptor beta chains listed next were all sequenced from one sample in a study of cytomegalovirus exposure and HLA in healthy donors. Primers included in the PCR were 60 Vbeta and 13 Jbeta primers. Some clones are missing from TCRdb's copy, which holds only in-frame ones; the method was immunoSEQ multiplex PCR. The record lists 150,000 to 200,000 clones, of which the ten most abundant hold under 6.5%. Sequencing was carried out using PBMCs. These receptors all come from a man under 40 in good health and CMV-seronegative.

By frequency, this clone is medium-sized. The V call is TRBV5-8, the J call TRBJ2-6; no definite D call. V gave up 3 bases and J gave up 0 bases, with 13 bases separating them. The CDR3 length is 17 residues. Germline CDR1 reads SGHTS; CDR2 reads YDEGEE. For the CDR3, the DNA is TGTGCCAGCAGCTCACCGAGTAAGAGCTCTGGGGCCAACGTCCTGACTTTC. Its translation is CASSSPSKSSGANVLTF.

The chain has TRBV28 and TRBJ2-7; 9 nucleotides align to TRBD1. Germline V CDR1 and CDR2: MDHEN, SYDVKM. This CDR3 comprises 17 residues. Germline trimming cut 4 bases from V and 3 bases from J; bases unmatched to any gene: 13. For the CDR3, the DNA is TGTGCCAGCAGTTCAGAACCGGGACAGGGTATGGGCTACGAGCAGTACTTC. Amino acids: CASSSEPGQGMGYEQYF.